The 27 T cell receptor beta chains presented below share a single source sample, sequenced in a study of CD8 T cells in Susac syndrome. The RNA input was about 0.5 to 1 ug, and it was reverse transcribed with random hexamers. TCRdb independently ran MiXCR on the immunoSEQ multiplex PCR reads; one entry per CDR3 protein. The sample holds some 150,000 distinct CDR3 sequences, approximately 95% seen once. Material for sequencing was CD4+ T cells from PBMCs. These receptors were obtained from a human donor with Susac syndrome.

The chain uses TRBV29-1 and TRBJ1-2; D perhaps matches TRBD1 (5 bases). CDR3 length equals 14 residues. In germline, CDR1 is SQVTM, CDR2 ANQGSEA. V was trimmed by 7 bases and J by 8 bases, leaving 23 bases between them. The CDR3 protein is CSASEGLISRGYTF. The CDR3 coding sequence is TGCAGCGCCAGTGAGGGGCTGATTTCTCGGGGCTACACCTTC.

The chain couples TRBV20-1 to TRBJ2-5; D is ambiguous. CDR1 DFQATT and CDR2 SNEGSKA come from the germline V gene (reference sequence). The CDR3 runs to 11 residues. V lost 6 bases to trimming and J lost 2 bases, with 7 bases between them. This chain's CDR3 is CSADRQETQYF. The CDR3 bases are TGCAGTGCAGATAGACAAGAGACCCAGTACTTC.

The chain combines TRBV12-3 or TRBV12-4 with TRBJ1-6; 8 bases map to TRBD1. The CDR3 runs to 14 residues. With V trimmed by 4 bases and J by 7 bases, 3 bases remained unmatched. The CDR3 DNA reads TGTGCCAGCAGTTCCTCAGGGGGCAATTCACCCCTCCACTTT. Its translation: CASSSSGGNSPLHF.

The chain combines TRBV29-1 with TRBJ2-3; D uncertain. The CDR3 has 11 amino acids. Trimming removed 4 bases from V and 5 bases from J, with 7 bases in between. The germline CDR1 and CDR2 sequences are SQVTM and ANQGSEA. The chain's CDR3 is CSVGEGDTQYF. DNA of the CDR3: TGCAGCGTTGGGGAAGGAGATACGCAGTATTTT.

V and J are TRBV6-6 and TRBJ2-7; maybe TRBD2 (5 bases). CDR3 length: 14 residues. Germline-derived CDR1 and CDR2 are MNHNY and SVGAGI (reference sequence). V gave up 5 bases and J gave up 3 bases, with 14 bases separating them. The CDR3 sequence: CASSRPGVNYEQYF. For the CDR3, the DNA is TGTGCCAGCAGTCGCCCCGGGGTCAACTACGAGCAGTACTTC.

The J gene is TRBJ1-5, the V gene TRBV5-1; the D gene is possibly TRBD1 (6 bases). The CDR3 is made up of 16 amino acids. From germline, CDR1 is SGHRS and CDR2 YFSETQ. Trimming took 4 bases from V and 1 from J, leaving 15 bases between them. The CDR3 loop is CASSPGGRESNQPQHF. CDR3 DNA: TGCGCCAGCAGCCCGGGGGGCAGGGAAAGCAATCAGCCCCAGCATTTT.

The chain combines TRBV11-1 with TRBJ2-7; 11 bases fit TRBD1. J was trimmed by 6 bases and V by 5 bases; bases with no gene match: 6. This CDR3 comprises 14 residues. Germline assignment: CDR1 SGHAT and CDR2 FQDESV (reference sequence). The DNA of the CDR3 is TGTGCCAGCAGCCACGGACAGGGGGCTGGCGAGCAGTACTTC. Translated: CASSHGQGAGEQYF.

The V call is TRBV29-1, the J call TRBJ2-1; D not resolved. The CDR3 loop spans 15 amino acids. CDR1 SQVTM and CDR2 ANQGSEA come from the germline V gene. The ends were cut back, 4 bases at V and 0 bases at J, with 13 bases in the middle. The chain's CDR3 is CSVVPSQDSYNEQFF. CDR3 DNA sequence: TGCAGCGTTGTTCCCTCCCAGGACTCCTACAATGAGCAGTTCTTC.

The chain has TRBV5-6 and TRBJ1-6; the D is unclear. Germline CDR1 and CDR2: SGHDT and YYEEEE. V was clipped by 4 bases and J by 5 bases, with 10 bases between them. The CDR3 length is 14 residues. The CDR3 loop is CASSRTLDNSPLHF. In nucleotides, the CDR3 is TGTGCCAGCAGCCGGACCCTTGATAATTCACCCCTCCACTTT.

The chain employs TRBV19 and TRBJ2-6; D uncertain. V lost 3 bases to trimming and J lost 0 bases, with 12 bases between them. Looked up from germline, CDR1 is LNHDA and CDR2 is SQIVND (reference sequence). The CDR3 loop spans 17 amino acids. The CDR3 DNA follows: TGTGCCAGTAGTATCCCGTTGCGCGACTCTGGGGCCAACGTCCTGACTTTC. Residues: CASSIPLRDSGANVLTF.

The CDR3 region is CASPLPRWTGELFF. CDR3 bases: TGTGCCAGCCCCCTGCCTAGATGGACCGGGGAGCTGTTTTTT. The chain recombines TRBV12-3 or TRBV12-4 with TRBJ2-2; D not resolved. The V and J ends lost 8 bases and 5 bases respectively, with 15 bases between them. This CDR3 is built from 14 residues.

The V and J genes are TRBV23-1 and TRBJ1-1; TRBD1 agrees at 7 bases. TRBV23-1 is classed as an ORF, of uncertain function. The V gene end was trimmed by 0 bases and the J gene end by 5 bases; junction bases not matched to a gene: 18. The CDR3 consists of 19 residues. The CDR3 protein is CASSQSGIYNRGRGTEAFF. The CDR3 nucleotides read TGCGCCAGCAGTCAATCTGGGATTTACAACAGGGGAAGGGGTACTGAAGCTTTCTTT.

This clonotype came up once. CDR3 sequence: CASSLGPESASQYF. The CDR3 DNA is TGCGCCAGCAGCCTCGGGCCCGAGTCCGCGTCTCAGTATTTT. The chain links TRBV4-1 to TRBJ2-3; D is unclear. CDR1 and CDR2 from the germline V gene are MGHRA and YSYEKL. The CDR3 length is 14 residues. V shed 4 bases and J shed 12 bases, with 20 bases lying between them.

The rearrangement links TRBV23-1 to TRBJ1-2; D is unresolved. TRBV23-1 is sorted into the ORF group, with uncertain function. This CDR3 region has 14 residues. V was clipped by 4 bases and J by 5 bases, with 14 bases between them. The CDR3 DNA is TGCGCCAGCAGTCCCCTCAGTCCGAAGTATGGCTACACCTTC. Protein product: CASSPLSPKYGYTF.

The chain recombines TRBV6-4 with TRBJ2-1; D is possibly TRBD2 (6 bases). The CDR3 spans 14 residues. V lost 6 bases to trimming and J lost 10 bases, with 19 bases between them. Germline values: CDR1 MRHNA, CDR2 SNTAGT. The CDR3 region is CASSPDRGGGEQFF. Written as DNA, the CDR3 is TGTGCCAGCAGCCCCGACCGGGGAGGCGGGGAGCAGTTCTTC.

The chain carries TRBV5-6 and TRBJ2-5; no clear D. Germline lookup yields CDR1 SGHDT and CDR2 YYEEEE. V lost 2 bases and J lost 5, with 16 bases in between. This CDR3 comprises 15 residues. The CDR3 is CASSFGASLGETQYF. Here the CDR3 DNA reads TGTGCCAGCAGCTTCGGTGCCTCCCTGGGGGAGACCCAGTACTTC.

The chain links TRBV12-3 or TRBV12-4 to TRBJ2-7; a weak D match, TRBD1 (6 bases). Trimming pared 6 bases from V and 3 bases from J, leaving 12 bases between. The CDR3 is 13 amino acids. CDR3 nucleotides: TGTGCCAGCAGACCGACAGGAAACTACGAGCAGTACTTC. Translation: CASRPTGNYEQYF.

The chain links TRBV18 to TRBJ1-4, with unresolved D. Trimming pared 3 bases from V and 0 bases from J, leaving 17 bases between. The CDR3 has 18 amino acids. Germline lookup yields CDR1 KGHSH and CDR2 LQKENI. The CDR3 DNA is TGTGCCAGCTCACCCCTAGGACCACCAATGGCAACTAATGAAAAACTGTTTTTT. Translated: CASSPLGPPMATNEKLFF.

CDR3 in amino acids: CSALMRSGGDYGYTF. The CDR3, as DNA: TGCAGTGCCCTGATGCGATCAGGGGGAGACTATGGCTACACCTTC. The rearrangement joins TRBV20-1 to TRBJ1-2; 7 nucleotides agree with TRBD1. The CDR3 is 15 residues long. Germline-derived CDR1 and CDR2 are DFQATT and SNEGSKA (reference sequence). With V trimmed by 6 bases and J by 3 bases, 13 bases remained unmatched.

V gene TRBV4-1 combines with J gene TRBJ2-2; TRBD2 matches at 13 bases. The ends lost 1 base at V and 4 bases at J; junction bases unmatched: 3. This CDR3 spans 17 amino acids. CDR1 is MGHRA and CDR2 is YSYEKL in the germline V gene. The CDR3 coding sequence is TGCGCCAGCAGCCAAGGACTAGCGGGGGGACTCACCGGGGAGCTGTTTTTT. This gives the protein CASSQGLAGGLTGELFF.

The chain combines TRBV5-6 with TRBJ1-1; 7 positions match TRBD1. J lost 1 base, V lost 3 bases, and 12 bases had no gene match. Germline values: CDR1 SGHDT, CDR2 YYEEEE. CDR3 length: 17 amino acids. CDR3 region: CASSSGQLRLSNTEAFF. As DNA, the CDR3 is TGTGCCAGCAGCTCGGGACAGCTAAGACTCTCGAACACTGAAGCTTTCTTT.

This sequence joins TRBV3-1 and TRBJ2-4; no definite D call. The germline V and J ends were trimmed by 2 bases and 1 base, with 6 bases remaining between them. This CDR3 is built from 14 residues. Germline values: CDR1 LGHDT, CDR2 YNNKEL (reference sequence). CDR3 DNA: TGTGCCAGCAGCCAACAGATTGCCAAAAACATTCAGTACTTC. Translation gives CASSQQIAKNIQYF.

This clonotype was observed once. The chain combines TRBV29-1 with TRBJ2-3, with TRBD2 matching 7 bases. The V gene's germline CDR1 is SQVTM and CDR2 ANQGSEA. V shed 1 base, J shed 13 bases, and the junction held 5 bases outside the gene matches. This CDR3 contains 11 residues. The CDR3: CSVEAGRTEYF. The CDR3 DNA sequence: TGCAGCGTTGAAGCCGGGAGGACCGAGTATTTT.

This clonotype was counted a single time. The chain employs TRBV5-1 and TRBJ2-1, with 12 bases identical to TRBD2. The CDR3 contains 16 residues. With V trimmed by 4 bases and J by 0 bases, 2 bases remained unmatched. The V gene's germline CDR1 is SGHRS and CDR2 YFSETQ. The CDR3 protein is CASSMTSGGSYNEQFF. CDR3 bases: TGCGCCAGCAGCATGACTAGCGGGGGCTCCTACAATGAGCAGTTCTTC.

The V and J genes are TRBV7-2 and TRBJ1-1; D is perhaps TRBD1 (5 bases). The V end was cut by 5 bases, the J end by 9 bases, with 16 bases between. The CDR3 has 13 residues. Germline values: CDR1 SGHTA, CDR2 FQGNSA. DNA for the CDR3: TGTGCCAGCAGCGACCAAGGTGGGGGGAAAGCTTTCTTT. Translated, it gives CASSDQGGGKAFF.

The genes are TRBV30 and TRBJ1-3; D is ambiguous. The germline V and J ends were trimmed by 3 bases and 1 base, with 4 bases remaining between them. Germline V CDR1 and CDR2: GTSNPN, SVGIG (reference sequence). The CDR3 is 12 residues long. CDR3 sequence: CAWSASGNTIYF. CDR3 coding DNA: TGTGCCTGGAGCGCTTCTGGAAACACCATATATTTT. Full variable domain (outside the CDR3, taken from reference TRBV30 and TRBJ1-3): SQTIHQWPATLVQPVGSPLSLECTVEGTSNPNLYWYRQAAGRGLQLLFYSVGIGQISSEVPQNLSASRPQDRQFILSSKKLLLSDSGFYLCAWSASGNTIYFGEGSWLTVV.

J is TRBJ1-6 and V is TRBV20-1, with 10 nucleotides matching TRBD1. The V segment lost 2 bases and the J segment 10 bases; nucleotides outside the gene matches: 8. The CDR3 totals 15 residues. Germline loops: CDR1 DFQATT, CDR2 SNEGSKA (reference sequence). CDR3: CSARITGQGKSPLHF. The CDR3 DNA follows: TGCAGTGCTAGAATTACGGGACAGGGGAAATCACCCCTCCACTTT.